These T cell receptor beta chains were read from a single sample in a study of OX40 agonist ivuxolimab in advanced cancers. Only in-frame clones appear in the TCRdb table, and some are missing; sequencing was by immunoSEQ multiplex PCR. The sample holds about 76,000 clones, approximately 86% seen once. The sequences come from CD4+ or CD8+ T cells sorted from blood, collected in a trial of the OX40 agonist ivuxolimab. These receptors originate from an adult with an advanced solid tumor such as melanoma, head and neck, liver or kidney cancer. Each CDR3 is given with its conserved first and last residue. Fields, in order: CDR3 length, V gene, D gene, clone size, J gene, CDR3 protein, CDR3 DNA. The D gene is left open where the match is weak. The listing skips clone size in some rows; elsewhere it reads once, few, many or a size class.

13	TRBV18	.	.	TRBJ1-6	CASFNRDNSPLHF	TGTGCCAGCTTCAACAGGGATAATTCACCCCTCCACTTT
15	TRBV19	TRBD1	.	TRBJ2-2	CATQDRGQNTGELFF	TGTGCCACCCAAGACAGGGGGCAAAACACCGGGGAGCTGTTTTTT
15	TRBV5-6	.	.	TRBJ1-1	CASSPLGGMNTEAFF	TGTGCCAGCAGCCCCCTCGGGGGTATGAACACTGAAGCTTTCTTT
14	TRBV7-2	TRBD1	.	TRBJ1-2	CASSSGTALYGYTF	TGTGCCAGCAGCTCCGGGACAGCTTTGTATGGCTACACCTTC
14	TRBV30	.	.	TRBJ1-1	CAWSVSQWNTEAFF	TGTGCCTGGAGTGTTAGTCAATGGAACACTGAAGCTTTCTTT
14	TRBV27	.	.	TRBJ2-4	CASSLQGGRNIQYF	TGTGCCAGCAGTTTACAGGGGGGGAGGAACATTCAGTACTTC
15	TRBV11-2	.	.	TRBJ2-4	CASSRSRGGKNIQYF	TGTGCCAGCAGCCGATCGCGGGGCGGCAAAAACATTCAGTACTTC
14	TRBV28	TRBD1	.	TRBJ1-5	CASIRQGGNQPQHF	TGTGCCAGCATAAGACAGGGCGGCAATCAGCCCCAGCATTTT
15	TRBV5-6	.	once	TRBJ2-6	CASTVLRPGANVLTF	TGTGCCAGCACCGTACTGAGGCCTGGGGCCAACGTCCTGACTTTC
13	TRBV11-2	.	.	TRBJ2-2	CASSSVGTGELFF	TGTGCCAGCAGCTCGGTGGGCACCGGGGAGCTGTTTTTT
19	TRBV7-2	TRBD2	.	TRBJ2-1	CASSPQTSRPPFSYNEQFF	TGTGCCAGCAGCCCCCAGACTAGCAGGCCGCCCTTCTCCTACAATGAGCAGTTCTTC
15	TRBV5-4	TRBD1	few	TRBJ2-7	CASSLGGQLSYEQYF	TGTGCCAGCAGCTTGGGGGGACAGCTCTCCTACGAGCAGTACTTC
12	TRBV27	.	.	TRBJ1-5	CASSRLGEPQHF	TGTGCCAGCAGCCGTCTAGGGGAGCCCCAGCATTTT
13	TRBV5-6	.	once	TRBJ1-1	CASSFRENTEAFF	TGTGCCAGCAGCTTCCGGGAGAACACTGAAGCTTTCTTT
11	TRBV25-1	.	.	TRBJ2-7	CASSPSYEQYF	TGTGCCAGCAGTCCTTCCTACGAGCAGTACTTC
13	TRBV30	.	.	TRBJ1-5	CACSTVWGQPQHF	TGTGCCTGCTCCACTGTTTGGGGGCAGCCCCAGCATTTT
13	TRBV29-1	TRBD1	.	TRBJ2-3	CSVDRGRTDTQYF	TGCAGCGTGGACAGGGGGCGCACAGATACGCAGTATTTT
16	TRBV5-5	.	.	TRBJ1-3	CASSSIRSLSGNTIYF	TGTGCCAGCAGCAGCATCAGGAGTCTCTCTGGAAACACCATATATTTT
15	TRBV28	.	.	TRBJ2-7	CASSLGVYVRHEQYF	TGTGCCAGCTCTTTGGGGGTTTACGTACGGCACGAGCAGTACTTC
18	TRBV5-5	.	once	TRBJ1-5	CASRPRPTGGSGNQPQHF	TGTGCCAGCAGACCCCGGCCCACGGGGGGTAGTGGCAATCAGCCCCAGCATTTT
16	TRBV5-3	.	once	TRBJ1-5	CARSEKPGISNQPQHF	TGTGCCAGAAGCGAAAAACCCGGGATTAGCAATCAGCCCCAGCATTTT
13	TRBV6-1	.	.	TRBJ1-5	CASRERGNQPQHF	TGTGCCAGCAGGGAACGGGGCAATCAGCCCCAGCATTTT
15	TRBV4-2	TRBD1	.	TRBJ1-1	CASSRYRTGGTEAFF	TGTGCCAGCAGCCGTTACCGGACAGGGGGCACTGAAGCTTTCTTT
16	TRBV12-5	.	.	TRBJ2-7	CASGLVPISRGYEQYF	TGTGCTAGTGGTTTGGTGCCGATCTCTCGAGGATACGAGCAGTACTTC
11	TRBV28	.	.	TRBJ2-7	CASRFAYEQYF	TGTGCCAGCAGGTTCGCCTACGAGCAGTACTTC
14	TRBV10-1	TRBD2	.	TRBJ2-7	CASSGSGSLYEQYF	TGCGCCAGCAGCGGGAGCGGGAGTCTCTACGAGCAGTACTTC
14	TRBV2	TRBD1	.	TRBJ1-2	CASSDWTGGYGYTF	TGTGCCAGCAGTGATTGGACAGGGGGCTATGGCTACACCTTC
12	TRBV6-1	.	once	TRBJ2-1	CASSYGGNEQFF	TGTGCCAGCAGCTACGGAGGGAATGAGCAGTTCTTC
11	TRBV5-1	.	.	TRBJ1-3	CASSQGPSIYF	TGCGCCAGCAGCCAGGGTCCCTCCATATATTTT
14	TRBV6-5	.	.	TRBJ1-6	CASSQGTANSPLHF	TGTGCCAGCAGCCAAGGGACGGCAAATTCACCCCTCCACTTT
13	TRBV7-9	.	.	TRBJ2-7	CASSPSVGNEQYF	TGTGCCAGCAGCCCCTCGGTAGGCAACGAGCAGTACTTC
17	TRBV7-2	TRBD2	.	TRBJ2-1	CASSFQLTSGGANEQFF	TGTGCCAGCAGCTTCCAGCTGACTAGCGGGGGGGCAAATGAGCAGTTCTTC
14	TRBV28	.	.	TRBJ2-3	CASSTGSRTDTQYF	TGTGCCAGCTCCACAGGATCACGTACAGATACGCAGTATTTT
16	TRBV19	.	.	TRBJ2-3	CASSINLQGGQNTQYF	TGTGCCAGTAGTATAAATCTCCAGGGGGGTCAGAATACGCAGTATTTT
13	TRBV29-1	.	medium-sized	TRBJ1-1	CSVDGSGAARAFF	TGCAGCGTTGACGGGTCCGGAGCGGCGAGAGCTTTCTTT
14	TRBV27	TRBD1	.	TRBJ1-2	CATTSLEGAYGYTF	TGTGCCACAACTAGCTTGGAGGGGGCCTATGGCTACACCTTC
14	TRBV11-2	.	.	TRBJ2-5	CASSERTAGETQYF	TGTGCCAGCAGCGAACGGACCGCGGGCGAGACCCAGTACTTC
15	TRBV30	.	.	TRBJ1-3	CAWSAGSESGNTIYF	TGTGCCTGGAGTGCCGGGTCTGAATCTGGAAACACCATATATTTT